This is a list of T cell receptor beta chains from one sample in a study of OX40 agonist ivuxolimab in advanced cancers. The table came from immunoSEQ multiplex PCR; TCRdb's copy has only in-frame clones and leaves some out. The table has about 62,000 clones, around four fifths seen once. The starting material was CD4+ or CD8+ T cells sorted from blood, obtained in a trial of the OX40 agonist ivuxolimab. The source is an adult with an advanced solid tumor such as melanoma, head and neck, liver or kidney cancer. Both conserved end residues are part of each CDR3. Each record gives: clone size, V gene, J gene, D gene, CDR3 protein, CDR3 DNA. D genes are given only for firm matches. Size is omitted from some rows. Given values are once, few, many or a class for expanded clones.

>NA|TRBV4-2|TRBJ2-3|TRBD2
CASSQGGRDTQYF
TGTGCCAGCAGCCAGGGAGGGAGGGATACGCAGTATTTT
>NA|TRBV21-1|TRBJ2-5|NA
CASSNFETQYF
TGTGCCAGCAGCAATTTTGAGACCCAGTACTTC
>NA|TRBV11-2|TRBJ2-5|TRBD2
CASKLSGNQETQYF
TGTGCCAGCAAATTGAGCGGGAACCAAGAGACCCAGTACTTC
>NA|TRBV9|TRBJ1-2|TRBD1
CASSVGGQGGYGYTF
TGTGCCAGCAGCGTAGGGGGACAGGGGGGCTATGGCTACACCTTC
>NA|TRBV27|TRBJ2-5|NA
CASGPGAIQETQYF
TGTGCCAGCGGGCCTGGGGCGATCCAAGAGACCCAGTACTTC
>once|TRBV5-1|TRBJ2-7|NA
CASSPRLESYEQYF
TGCGCCAGCAGCCCCCGACTGGAGTCCTACGAGCAGTACTTC
>NA|TRBV5-4|TRBJ2-2|NA
CAIRGLQSGELFF
TGTGCCATACGGGGACTGCAGAGCGGGGAGCTGTTTTTT
>NA|TRBV2|TRBJ1-1|TRBD1
CASGTGWNTEAFF
TGTGCCAGTGGGACAGGGTGGAACACTGAAGCTTTCTTT
>NA|TRBV7-9|TRBJ1-2|NA
CASSLANSYGYTF
TGTGCCAGCAGCTTAGCGAATTCCTATGGCTACACCTTC
>NA|TRBV7-2|TRBJ2-3|NA
CASSHLGPDTQYF
TGTGCCAGCAGCCACTTGGGGCCAGATACGCAGTATTTT
>NA|TRBV7-9|TRBJ2-7|NA
CASSLRAGTGRDLYEQYF
TGTGCCAGCAGCTTAAGGGCCGGGACGGGACGAGACCTCTACGAGCAGTACTTC
>NA|TRBV13|TRBJ2-3|TRBD2
CASSARGAGVRIFTDTQYF
TGTGCCAGCAGCGCTCGGGGTGCGGGAGTTAGAATTTTTACAGATACGCAGTATTTT
>NA|TRBV5-1|TRBJ2-3|NA
CASTSGTPSTDTQYF
TGCGCCAGCACCTCCGGGACACCGAGCACAGATACGCAGTATTTT
>once|TRBV6-5|TRBJ2-5|NA
CASSYMRAETQYF
TGTGCCAGCAGTTACATGCGGGCGGAGACCCAGTACTTC
>NA|TRBV28|TRBJ2-7|NA
CASRISGSQEQYF
TGTGCCAGCAGAATCTCGGGCAGCCAAGAGCAGTACTTC
>NA|TRBV4-3|TRBJ1-1|NA
CASSQDLNSEKGFF
TGCGCCAGCAGCCAAGATTTAAACAGTGAAAAGGGTTTCTTT
>once|TRBV7-6|TRBJ2-1|TRBD1
CASSPDRNEQFF
TGTGCCAGCAGTCCGGACAGGAATGAGCAGTTCTTC
>NA|TRBV7-2|TRBJ1-4|NA
CASSFLPFDEKLFF
TGTGCCAGCAGCTTCTTGCCCTTCGATGAAAAACTGTTTTTT
>NA|TRBV5-1|TRBJ2-2|TRBD1
CASSSGPDRDDTGELFF
TGCGCCAGCAGCTCCGGGCCGGACAGGGATGACACCGGGGAGCTGTTTTTT
>NA|TRBV21-1|TRBJ2-1|NA
CASSKDGEPDEQFF
TGTGCCAGCAGCAAAGATGGGGAGCCGGATGAGCAGTTCTTC
>NA|TRBV7-8|TRBJ2-1|NA
CASSLVLDGVEQFF
TGTGCCAGCAGCTTAGTACTAGACGGGGTTGAGCAGTTCTTC
>NA|TRBV19|TRBJ2-2|TRBD1
CASSDRGWTGELFF
TGTGCCAGTTCGGACAGGGGTTGGACCGGGGAGCTGTTTTTT
>NA|TRBV11-1|TRBJ1-4|NA
CASSLGPTGGEKLFF
TGTGCCAGCAGCTTAGGACCCACTGGGGGTGAAAAACTGTTTTTT
>once|TRBV7-9|TRBJ2-5|NA
CASSILWGPQETQYF
TGTGCCAGCAGCATACTCTGGGGTCCCCAAGAGACCCAGTACTTC
>NA|TRBV7-8|TRBJ2-3|TRBD2
CASSLSLGLAGVTDTQYF
TGTGCCAGCAGCTTAAGTTTGGGTCTAGCGGGGGTCACCGATACGCAGTATTTT
>NA|TRBV30|TRBJ1-5|NA
CAWSEGSQPQHF
TGTGCCTGGAGTGAGGGATCTCAGCCCCAGCATTTT
>NA|TRBV6-1|TRBJ2-7|TRBD1
CASRPGTGRSEQYF
TGTGCCAGCAGGCCCGGGACAGGGCGTTCCGAGCAGTACTTC
>NA|TRBV4-1|TRBJ1-4|NA
CASSQASGEVEKLFF
TGCGCCAGCAGCCAAGCGTCGGGGGAAGTGGAAAAACTGTTTTTT
>NA|TRBV19|TRBJ2-1|NA
CASSMSLRDHNEQFF
TGTGCCAGTAGTATGAGTCTCCGGGACCACAATGAGCAGTTCTTC
>NA|TRBV4-2|TRBJ2-1|TRBD2
CASSQDNGRGEQFF
TGTGCCAGCAGCCAAGATAACGGGAGGGGGGAGCAGTTCTTC
>NA|TRBV30|TRBJ1-3|NA
CAWSQAPSGNTIYF
TGTGCCTGGAGTCAGGCCCCCTCTGGAAACACCATATATTTT